The clone carrying this T cell receptor (beta chain) was picked up a small number of times. Its antigen remains unknown. MiXCR was run by TCRdb on the reads, yielding one entry per CDR3 protein. This table has 150,000 to 200,000 distinct CDR3 sequences, more than 9% appearing once. V was trimmed by 8 bases and J by 5 bases, leaving 18 bases between them. CDR3 length equals 14 residues. Germline values: CDR1 DFQATT, CDR2 SNEGSKA (reference sequence). The sample is drawn from a study of T cell repertoires in cytomegalovirus infection. Findings of the study overall: Predominance within the ex vivo response was attributable to HLA-C-restricted CMV-specific TCR beta clonotypes.

This clonotype was obtained from a human donor in good health (CMV status not recorded). Some clones in this sample may be carry-over from other donors' samples. V usage is TRBV20-1 and J usage is TRBJ1-4, with TRBD1 as a possible D gene (5 bases). The specimen was PBMCs. The CDR3 region is CSLLVGTENEKLFF. The CDR3 DNA reads TGCAGTCTCCTCGTCGGGACGGAAAATGAAAAACTGTTTTTT.